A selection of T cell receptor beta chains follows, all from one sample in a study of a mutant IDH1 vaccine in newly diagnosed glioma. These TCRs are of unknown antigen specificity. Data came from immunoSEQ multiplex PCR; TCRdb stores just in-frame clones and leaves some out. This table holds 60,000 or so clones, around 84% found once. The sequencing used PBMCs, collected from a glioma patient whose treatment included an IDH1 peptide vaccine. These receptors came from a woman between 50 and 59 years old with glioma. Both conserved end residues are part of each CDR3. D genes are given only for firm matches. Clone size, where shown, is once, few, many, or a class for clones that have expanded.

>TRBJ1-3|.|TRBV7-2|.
TGTGCCAGCGCGGCAGACTCTGGAAACACCATATATTTT
CASAADSGNTIYF
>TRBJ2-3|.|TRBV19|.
TGTGCCAGCGGGGAGACATTTACCACAGATACGCAGTATTTT
CASGETFTTDTQYF
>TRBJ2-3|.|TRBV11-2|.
TGTGCCAGCAGCTCTAGAAGGAGGGGGCCCGCAGATACGCAGTATTTT
CASSSRRRGPADTQYF
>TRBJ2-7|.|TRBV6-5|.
TGTGCCAGCAGGCAACTTCGCGGGCCCCGGTACGAGCAGTACTTC
CASRQLRGPRYEQYF
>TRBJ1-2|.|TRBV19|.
TGTGCCAGTAGTATAGAGGAGGAGCACTATGGCTACACCTTC
CASSIEEEHYGYTF
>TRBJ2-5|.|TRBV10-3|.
TGTGCCATCAGTGCGGGGAAGGAGACCCAGTACTTC
CAISAGKETQYF
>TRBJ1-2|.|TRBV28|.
TGTGCCAGCAGCCTTACGAAGAACTATGGCTACACCTTC
CASSLTKNYGYTF
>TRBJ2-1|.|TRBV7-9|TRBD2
TGTGCCAGCAGCTCTAGCGGTTTTGCCTACAATGAGCAGTTCTTC
CASSSSGFAYNEQFF
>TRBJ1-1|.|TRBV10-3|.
TGTGCCATCAGTCGGACGGAGAACACTGAAGCTTTCTTT
CAISRTENTEAFF
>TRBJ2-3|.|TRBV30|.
TGTGCCTGGAGTGTACGGGGCACAGATACGCAGTATTTT
CAWSVRGTDTQYF
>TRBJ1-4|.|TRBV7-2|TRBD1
TGTGCCAGCAGCTTTGCAGGGACAGGAAGGTTTAGGATTGAAAAACTGTTTTTT
CASSFAGTGRFRIEKLFF
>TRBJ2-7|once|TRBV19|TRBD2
TGTGCCAGCCGGAGCGGGGGCCGCAGCTCCTACGAGCAGTACTTC
CASRSGGRSSYEQYF
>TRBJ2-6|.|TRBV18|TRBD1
TGTGCCAGCCGGGACAGCGCCGGAGGGGCCAACGTCCTGACTTTC
CASRDSAGGANVLTF
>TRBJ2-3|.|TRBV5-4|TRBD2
TGTGCCAGCAGCTCGACTAGCGGGGGGGCCACAGATACGCAGTATTTT
CASSSTSGGATDTQYF
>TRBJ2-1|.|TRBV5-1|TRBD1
TGCGCCAGCAGCTTGGCTCGGGGACAGGGTCCTGATGAGCAGTTCTTC
CASSLARGQGPDEQFF
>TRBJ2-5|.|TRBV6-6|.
TGTGCCAGCAGTCGGGCCCTGCAGGAGACCCAGTACTTC
CASSRALQETQYF
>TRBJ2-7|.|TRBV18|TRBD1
TGTGCCAGCTCACCACGGGGACAGGGGATCTCCTACGAGCAGTACTTC
CASSPRGQGISYEQYF
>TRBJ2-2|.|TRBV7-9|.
TGTGCCAGCAGCTTAGCGCGAAACACCGGGGAGCTGTTTTTT
CASSLARNTGELFF
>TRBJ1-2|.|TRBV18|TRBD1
TGTGCCAGCTCACCACCGTCATTTGTGGGACAGTTCTATGGCTACACCTTC
CASSPPSFVGQFYGYTF
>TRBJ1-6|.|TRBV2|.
TGTGCCAGCAAACCCAGGGAATACTTAGTCTATAATTCACCCCTCCACTTT
CASKPREYLVYNSPLHF
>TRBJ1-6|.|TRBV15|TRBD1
TGTGCCACCAGCGGACAGGGCTTATCCTATAATTCACCCCTCCACTTT
CATSGQGLSYNSPLHF
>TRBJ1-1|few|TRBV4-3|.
TGCGCCAGCAGCCAAGTTCGGGGAAGGGACACTGAAGCTTTCTTT
CASSQVRGRDTEAFF
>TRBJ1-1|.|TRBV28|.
TGTGCCAGCAGCCCCTTGGGCGAAACTGAAGCTTTCTTT
CASSPLGETEAFF
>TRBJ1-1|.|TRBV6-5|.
TGTGCCAGCAGTCCGGGGGGGAACACTGAAGCTTTCTTT
CASSPGGNTEAFF
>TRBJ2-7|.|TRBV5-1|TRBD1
TGCGCCAGCAGCCAGGGGACAGGGTCCTACGAGCAGTACTTC
CASSQGTGSYEQYF
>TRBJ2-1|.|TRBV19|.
TGTGCCAGTAGTATGGGTTACAATGAGCAGTTCTTC
CASSMGYNEQFF
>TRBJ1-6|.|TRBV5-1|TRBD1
TGCGCCAGCAGCTTGGGACAGGGTGCGTGGGGGTCACCCCTCCACTTT
CASSLGQGAWGSPLHF
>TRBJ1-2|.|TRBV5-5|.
TGTGCCAGCAGCTTGTCGTCCGGGGGCAGAGCTGGCTACACCTTC
CASSLSSGGRAGYTF
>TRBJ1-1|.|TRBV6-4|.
TGTGCCAGCAGTCCGGGACCCCTAGGGCTGAACACTGAAGCTTTCTTT
CASSPGPLGLNTEAFF
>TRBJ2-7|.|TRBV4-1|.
TGCGCCAGCAGCCAAGATTATGCGGACAGTTCCTACGAGCAGTACTTC
CASSQDYADSSYEQYF
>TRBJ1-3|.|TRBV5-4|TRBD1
TGTGCCAGCAGTTACGACAGGGGGCCTGGAAACACCATATATTTT
CASSYDRGPGNTIYF
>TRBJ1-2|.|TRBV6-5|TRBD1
TGTGCCAGCACTACTATCTCGGGACAGAACTATGGCTACACCTTC
CASTTISGQNYGYTF
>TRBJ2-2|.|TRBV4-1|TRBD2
TGCGCCAGCAGCCAAGCGACTAGCGGGGGGGTTACCGGGGAGCTGTTTTTT
CASSQATSGGVTGELFF
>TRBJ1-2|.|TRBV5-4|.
TGTGCCAGCAGCCAAGTCCGGGGAGATGGCTACACCTTC
CASSQVRGDGYTF
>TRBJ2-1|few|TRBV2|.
TGTGCCAGCAGTGGGGGGAATGAGCAGTTCTTC
CASSGGNEQFF
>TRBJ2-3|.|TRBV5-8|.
TGTGCCAGCAGCTTAAGTGTGCAGTTCCTTCACACAGATACGCAGTATTTT
CASSLSVQFLHTDTQYF
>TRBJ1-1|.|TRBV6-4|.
TGTGCCAGCAGGGCCAAGAACACTGAAGCTTTCTTT
CASRAKNTEAFF
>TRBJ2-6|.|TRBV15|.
TGTGCCACCGGAAACTCTGGGGCCAACGTCCTGACTTTC
CATGNSGANVLTF
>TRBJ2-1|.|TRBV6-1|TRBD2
TGTGCCAGCAGTGAGGGACTAGCGGGGGGCAATGAGCAGTTCTTC
CASSEGLAGGNEQFF
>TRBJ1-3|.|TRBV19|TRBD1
TGTGCCAGTAGTATCGACGGACAGGTCTCTGGAAACACCATATATTTT
CASSIDGQVSGNTIYF
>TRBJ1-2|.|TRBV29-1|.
TGCAGCGTTGAAGATCTTGCAGGGCTTGCAGGGGGCTACACCTTC
CSVEDLAGLAGGYTF